This TCR beta chain was observed in a study of blood T cell repertoires in COVID-19. Across the study: Nucleic acid was either cDNA or gDNA, and it came from T cells, B-cell-depleted T cells, or PBMCs.

Profiling relied on immunoSEQ multiplex PCR, and the TCRdb table lists in-frame clones only, not all of them. The sample has roughly 190,000 clones, about nine tenths seen once. Individuals aged about 18 to 100 years were recruited from about two dozen US areas. Recovered status in Cohort 3 required two negative PCRs, clearance, or symptom resolution. Per the germline V gene, CDR1 is GTSNPN and CDR2 is SVGIG (reference sequence). The CDR3 totals 13 residues. The J segment lost 4 bases and the V segment lost 2 bases, leaving 2 bases of the junction unmatched. The sequence derives from a woman in her 30s who had recovered from COVID-19. This chain connects TRBV30 to TRBJ1-1, with 9 bases fitting TRBD1. The sequenced sample was PBMCs or T cells enriched from blood (not recorded which). CDR3 nucleotide sequence: TGTGCCTGGAGTACAGGGGGCTTCACTGAAGCTTTCTTT. This encodes CAWSTGGFTEAFF. Filled out from reference TRBV30 and TRBJ1-1, the complete variable domain reads SQTIHQWPATLVQPVGSPLSLECTVEGTSNPNLYWYRQAAGRGLQLLFYSVGIGQISSEVPQNLSASRPQDRQFILSSKKLLLSDSGFYLCAWSTGGFTEAFFGQGTRLTVV.